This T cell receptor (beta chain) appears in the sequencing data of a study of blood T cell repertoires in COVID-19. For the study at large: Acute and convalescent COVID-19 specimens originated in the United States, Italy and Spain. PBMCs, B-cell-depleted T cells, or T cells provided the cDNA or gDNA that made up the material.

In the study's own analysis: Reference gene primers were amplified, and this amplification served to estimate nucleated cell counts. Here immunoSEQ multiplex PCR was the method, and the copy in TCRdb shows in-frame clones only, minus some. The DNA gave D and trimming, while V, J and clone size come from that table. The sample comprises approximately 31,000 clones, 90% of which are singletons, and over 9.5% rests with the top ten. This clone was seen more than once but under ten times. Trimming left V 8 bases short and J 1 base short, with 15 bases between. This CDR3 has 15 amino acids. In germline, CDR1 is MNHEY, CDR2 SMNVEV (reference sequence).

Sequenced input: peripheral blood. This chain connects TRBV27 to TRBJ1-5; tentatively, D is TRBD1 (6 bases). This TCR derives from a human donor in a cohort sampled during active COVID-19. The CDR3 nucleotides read TGTGCCAGCCGAAAGATAACAGGGAGCAATCAGCCCCAGCATTTT. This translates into CASRKITGSNQPQHF.